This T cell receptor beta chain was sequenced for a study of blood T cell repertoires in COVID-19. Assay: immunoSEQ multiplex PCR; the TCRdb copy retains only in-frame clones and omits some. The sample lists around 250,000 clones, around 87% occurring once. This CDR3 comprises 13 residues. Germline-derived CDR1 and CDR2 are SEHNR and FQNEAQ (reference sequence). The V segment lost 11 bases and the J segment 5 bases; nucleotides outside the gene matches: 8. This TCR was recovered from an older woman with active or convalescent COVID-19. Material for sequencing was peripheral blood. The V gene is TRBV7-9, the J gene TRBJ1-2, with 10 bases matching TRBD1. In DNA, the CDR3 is TGTGCCCCTCGGGGGACAGGGGATTATGGCTACACCTTC. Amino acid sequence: CAPRGTGDYGYTF.